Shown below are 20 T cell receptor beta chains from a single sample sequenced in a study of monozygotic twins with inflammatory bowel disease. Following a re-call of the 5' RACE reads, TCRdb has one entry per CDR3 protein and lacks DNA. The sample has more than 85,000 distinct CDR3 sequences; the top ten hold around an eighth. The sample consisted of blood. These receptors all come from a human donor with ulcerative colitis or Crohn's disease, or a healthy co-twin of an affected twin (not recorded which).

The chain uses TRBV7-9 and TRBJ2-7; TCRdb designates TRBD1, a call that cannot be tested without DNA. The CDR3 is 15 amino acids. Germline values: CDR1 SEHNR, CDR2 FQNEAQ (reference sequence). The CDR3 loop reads CASSRTGGASYEQYF. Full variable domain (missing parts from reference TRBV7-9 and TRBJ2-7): DTGVSQNPRHKITKRGQNVTFRCDPISEHNRLYWYRQTLGQGPEFLTYFQNEAQLEKSRLLSDRFSAERPKGSFSTLEIQRTEQGDSAMYLCASSRTGGASYEQYFGPGTRLTVT.

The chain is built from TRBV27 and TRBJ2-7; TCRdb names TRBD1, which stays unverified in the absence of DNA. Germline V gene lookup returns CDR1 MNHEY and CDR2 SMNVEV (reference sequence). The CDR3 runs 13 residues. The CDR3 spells CASSRSRGYEQYF.

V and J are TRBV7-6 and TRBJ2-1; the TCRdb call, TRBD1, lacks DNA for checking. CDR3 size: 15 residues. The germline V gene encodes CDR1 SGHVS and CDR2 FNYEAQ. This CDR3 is CASSLAEVLSGKQFF.

CDR3 amino acids: CASSLLKDRESNEQFF. This chain connects TRBV28 to TRBJ2-1; there is no DNA to check the TCRdb D call of TRBD1. CDR1 MDHEN and CDR2 SYDVKM come from the germline V gene. The CDR3 covers 16 residues. The variable domain in full, with the rest retrieved from reference TRBV28 and TRBJ2-1, is DVKVTQSSRYLVKRTGEKVFLECVQDMDHENMFWYRQDPGLGLRLIYFSYDVKMKEKGDIPEGYSVSREKKERFSLILESASTNQTSMYLCASSLLKDRESNEQFFGPGTRLTVL.

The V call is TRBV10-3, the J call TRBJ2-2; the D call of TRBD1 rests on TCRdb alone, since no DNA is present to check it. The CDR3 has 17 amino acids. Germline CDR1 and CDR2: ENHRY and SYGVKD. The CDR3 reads CAISPSRPGAVPGELFF.

CDR3 region: CASSFVPGGDNEQFF. The chain combines TRBV28 with TRBJ2-1; TCRdb's D call, TRBD1, is unchecked because there is no DNA. Germline V lookup: CDR1 MDHEN, CDR2 SYDVKM. CDR3 size: 15 residues. Combining the CDR3 with reference TRBV28 and TRBJ2-1 gives the whole variable domain DVKVTQSSRYLVKRTGEKVFLECVQDMDHENMFWYRQDPGLGLRLIYFSYDVKMKEKGDIPEGYSVSREKKERFSLILESASTNQTSMYLCASSFVPGGDNEQFFGPGTRLTVL.

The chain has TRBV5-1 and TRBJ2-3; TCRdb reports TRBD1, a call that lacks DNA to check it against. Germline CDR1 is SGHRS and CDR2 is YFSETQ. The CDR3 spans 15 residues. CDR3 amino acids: CASSRGRTSTDTQYF.

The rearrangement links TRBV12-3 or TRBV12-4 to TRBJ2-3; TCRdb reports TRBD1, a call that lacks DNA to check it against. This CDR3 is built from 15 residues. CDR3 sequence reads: CASSPDRGSTDTQYF.

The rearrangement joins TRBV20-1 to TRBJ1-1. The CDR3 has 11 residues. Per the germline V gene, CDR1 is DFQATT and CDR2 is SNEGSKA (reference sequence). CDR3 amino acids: CSAREWDEAFF.

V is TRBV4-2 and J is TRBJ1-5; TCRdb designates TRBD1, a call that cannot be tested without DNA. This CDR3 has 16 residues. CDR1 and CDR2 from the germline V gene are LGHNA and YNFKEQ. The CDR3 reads CASSQMTGVSNQPQHF.

Here the CDR3 reads CASSIGQGVHNSPLHF. The genes are TRBV9 and TRBJ1-6; as DNA is missing, the TRBD1 call by TCRdb cannot be tested. Germline CDR1 and CDR2: SGDLS and YYNGEE. This CDR3 has 16 residues. The whole variable domain, filled in from reference TRBV9 and TRBJ1-6, reads DSGVTQTPKHLITATGQRVTLRCSPRSGDLSVYWYQQSLDQGLQFLIQYYNGEERAKGNILERFSAQQFPDLHSELNLSSLELGDSALYFCASSIGQGVHNSPLHFGNGTRLTVT.

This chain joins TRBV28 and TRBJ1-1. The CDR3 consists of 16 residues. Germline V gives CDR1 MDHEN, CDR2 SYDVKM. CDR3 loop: CASSSTSAALNTEAFF.

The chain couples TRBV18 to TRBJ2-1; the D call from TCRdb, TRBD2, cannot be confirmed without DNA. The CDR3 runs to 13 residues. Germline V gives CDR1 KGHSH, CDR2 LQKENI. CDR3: CASSPLADNEQFF.

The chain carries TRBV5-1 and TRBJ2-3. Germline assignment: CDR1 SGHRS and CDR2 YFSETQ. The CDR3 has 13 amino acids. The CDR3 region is CASSFTATDTQYF. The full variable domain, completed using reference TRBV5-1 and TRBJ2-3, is KAGVTQTPRYLIKTRGQQVTLSCSPISGHRSVSWYQQTPGQGLQFLFEYFSETQRNKGNFPGRFSGRQFSNSRSEMNVSTLELGDSALYLCASSFTATDTQYFGPGTRLTVL.

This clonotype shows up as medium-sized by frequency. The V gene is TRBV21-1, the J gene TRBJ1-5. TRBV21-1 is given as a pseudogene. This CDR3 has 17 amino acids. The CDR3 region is CASSKGGDGSGSQPQHF.

CDR3 residues: CSADRQVSYNEQFF. The chain couples TRBV20-1 to TRBJ2-1; TCRdb's D call of TRBD1 is untestable without DNA. This CDR3 comprises 14 residues. Germline V gene lookup returns CDR1 DFQATT and CDR2 SNEGSKA (reference sequence).

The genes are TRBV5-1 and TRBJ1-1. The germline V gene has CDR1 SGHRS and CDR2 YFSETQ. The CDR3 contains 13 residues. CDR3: CASSLEENTEAFF.

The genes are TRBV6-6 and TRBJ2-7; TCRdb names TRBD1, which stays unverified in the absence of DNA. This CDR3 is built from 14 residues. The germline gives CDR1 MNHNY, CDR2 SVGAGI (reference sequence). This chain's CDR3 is CASGLFRGRYEQYF.

The CDR3 sequence is CASSTGLDASTDTQYF. The chain uses TRBV5-1 and TRBJ2-3; TCRdb calls TRBD2, which cannot be checked without DNA. This CDR3 is 16 amino acids long. Germline CDR1 is SGHRS and CDR2 is YFSETQ.

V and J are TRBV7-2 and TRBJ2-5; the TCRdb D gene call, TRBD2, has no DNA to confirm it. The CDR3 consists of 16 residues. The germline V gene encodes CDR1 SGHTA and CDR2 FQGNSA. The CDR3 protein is CASSLDWGTSVETQYF.